The 9 T cell receptor beta chains below all came from one sample that was sequenced in a study of monozygotic twins with inflammatory bowel disease. For each CDR3 protein, TCRdb gives one entry from its re-call of the 5' RACE reads, without DNA. The repertoire table contains approximately 340,000 distinct CDR3 sequences. Sequenced: blood. The receptor set was obtained from a human donor with ulcerative colitis or Crohn's disease, or a healthy co-twin of an affected twin (not recorded which).

J is TRBJ2-7 and V is TRBV28; the TCRdb D gene call, TRBD1, has no DNA to confirm it. The CDR3 contains 19 residues. Looked up from germline, CDR1 is MDHEN and CDR2 is SYDVKM. Here the CDR3 reads CASSLSVAGGRLSSYEQYF.

The chain is built from TRBV2 and TRBJ1-2; as DNA is missing, the TRBD1 call by TCRdb cannot be tested. CDR3 length equals 15 residues. Germline V gene lookup returns CDR1 SNHLY and CDR2 FYNNEI. CDR3 loop: CASSEGAGGAYGYTF.

The V call is TRBV10-1, the J call TRBJ2-1; TCRdb picks TRBD1, but there is no DNA to check that call. The CDR3 length is 15 residues. Germline V CDR1 and CDR2: WNHNN, SYGVQD (reference sequence). The CDR3 reads CASSEGRGDYNEQFF.

The genes are TRBV5-1 and TRBJ1-1; the TCRdb call, TRBD1, lacks DNA for checking. The CDR3 is 15 residues long. Looked up from germline, CDR1 is SGHRS and CDR2 is YFSETQ. The CDR3 loop reads CASSSLTGLNTEAFF.

The V gene is TRBV28, the J gene TRBJ2-1; the TCRdb call, TRBD2, lacks DNA for checking. Germline CDR1 is MDHEN and CDR2 is SYDVKM. This CDR3 comprises 17 residues. CDR3 sequence: CASSLRHWGLARNEQFF.

The V call is TRBV4-1, the J call TRBJ2-5. CDR3 length: 18 residues. CDR1 and CDR2 (germline): MGHRA, YSYEKL. CDR3 sequence reads: CASSQGRLTSPQRETQYF.

This rearrangement joins TRBV7-8 to TRBJ2-2. CDR3 size: 17 residues. Germline CDR1 is SGHVS and CDR2 is FQNEAQ. CDR3: CASSFRATSTNTGELFF.

J is TRBJ2-1 and V is TRBV7-2; no DNA is available, so the TRBD2 call from TCRdb remains unchecked. The CDR3 covers 14 residues. Germline lookup yields CDR1 SGHTA and CDR2 FQGNSA. CDR3 residues: CASRMPGTSHEQFF.

The CDR3 sequence is CASSTTERTEAFF. The chain couples TRBV5-4 to TRBJ1-1. There are 13 residues in the CDR3. The germline CDR1 and CDR2 sequences are SGHNT and YYREEE (reference sequence).